This TCR beta chain was sequenced for a study of shared clonotypes between healthy human individuals (dated by TCRdb to 2019 to 2021). Regarding the complete study: The cohort included a few men and a couple of women between 18 and 49 years of age. Per donor, three plates each were used for CD4 naive and CD4 memory, two for CD8 naive, and one for CD8 memory. Blood TCR repertoires of five healthy adults were deeply sequenced to estimate repertoire size and the extent of clonotype sharing between individuals. To increase sequencing depth and limit assay-specific biases, different laboratories used diverse techniques to prepare libraries and sequence TCR repertoires. Per donor, leukapheresis produced somewhere between about 0.94 and 9 billion PBMCs.

TCR CDR3 regions were amplified from genomic DNA by multiplex PCR using the deep immunoSEQ assay. Genomic DNA extracted from each cell subset was distributed evenly over all wells of several immunoSEQ 96-well plates, and each plate served as one replicate. For sorted subsets, each replicate PCR was loaded with 200 to 250 ng genomic DNA, equivalent to 32,000 or so T cell genomes. Purified libraries were quantified with a Qubit 3.0 fluorometer, sized on a Bioanalyzer 2100, and re-quantified with the KAPA Library Quantification kit. A separate single-read 150-cycle Illumina NextSeq 550 flow cell was used to sequence each immunoSEQ 96-well plate. The source study handled its data this way. Because only junctional sequences without quality scores were contained in the immunoSEQ output, filtering matching that applied to full-length reads could not be performed. To assign V/J genes and CDR3, sequences were annotated using PyIR, a Python wrapper for IgBLAST v1.9, with IMGT germline references. Reads with weak V/J assignments (E-value above 1e-6), missing CDR3, stop codons, out-of-frame junctions, or ambiguous translated residues were removed. V3J clonotypes were defined as sequences sharing the same inferred V gene, J gene, and CDR3 amino acid sequence. Percentage overlap between repertoires was computed as shared unique clonotypes divided by the size of the smaller repertoire. Repertoire richness was assessed with RTK rarefaction, the Chao1 estimator, and Recon v2.1 estimates of unobserved clonotypes. Generation probabilities for all TCRbeta clonotypes obtained by the gDNA method from a handful of donors were computed using OLGA. This immuneACCESS table, as held by TCRdb, lists in-frame sequences with V and J called but not all clones. Of the missing ones, under half trace to an unresolved V gene in checked studies; the others have no known cause. V and J calls and clone size are given by that table; D and trimming were obtained from the DNA. This sample holds over a million clones; 65% to 80% were observed only once. Together, the top ten hold 1.4% of the sample.

Broad study findings and their caveats: Across four donors, roughly 5% of naive CD4, approximately 4% of naive CD8, 2.3% of memory CD4, and 0.4% to 0.45% of memory CD8 clonotypes were shared. The small number of donors limited the genetic and exposure-history diversity represented. Compared with non-shared clonotypes, clonotypes shared by all four sorted-subset donors had higher generation probabilities. Even with the large sequencing depth, rarefaction of the sorted-subset datasets indicated that sequencing was incomplete. Estimated clonotype richness was generally larger for naive than for memory subsets. Only blood was sampled, and tissue TCR repertoires likely differ from those in blood. Pairwise subsampling indicated that sequencing depth was expected to affect the degree of clonotype sharing among donors.

CDR1 and CDR2 are read off the germline V gene (reference sequence) as GTSNPN and SVGIG. The CDR3 contains 13 residues, cysteine and phenylalanine counted. Only the CDR3 region is kept as DNA, spanning 39 bases read in frame from base 1. At the junction V is shortened by 0 bases and J by 7 bases; bases outside the gene matches: 5. Remarks on this clone: It lacks a known antigen. Within one base of it there is no much larger clone, and no base qualities were kept.

The donors were healthy, HIV-negative adults with no recently reported acute infections or vaccinations. All donors were Caucasian adults living in Nashville, Tennessee, USA. CD4+ T cells were enriched through magnetic negative selection, after which naive cells were positively selected on CD45RA and the remaining negative fraction served as the memory subset. Blood was obtained by leukapheresis, after which PBMCs were separated by Ficoll-Histopaque density gradient centrifugation and cryopreserved in liquid nitrogen vapor phase. Purity and quantity of every magnetically sorted T cell population were checked by analytical flow cytometry. From each sorted fraction, genomic DNA was isolated and quantified by UV absorbance on a Nanodrop 2000c.

This sequence uses TRBV30 and TRBJ1-2, and TRBD1 matches 7 of the central bases. Sequencing was done on a sample of memory CD4+ T cells sorted from blood. What this sample's cell subset or site label stands for: CD45RA-negative fraction. The source is a man younger than 35 in good health. The CDR3 here reads CAWSVGRQGGYTF. The DNA is as follows: TGTGCCTGGAGTGTAGGTCGACAGGGTGGCTACACCTTC.